Described below is a single T cell receptor (beta chain) sequence and its context. Its antigen remains unidentified. Within one base of it there is no much larger clone, and no base qualities were kept. These data come from a study of control samples from healthy donors and cancer patients (dated by TCRdb to 2019 to 2021). The library was built by means of the immunoSEQ multiplex PCR assay. Not all clones reach the TCRdb copy of this immuneACCESS table, which keeps in-frame sequences only. Checked studies attribute under half of the gap to unresolved V genes and leave the rest unexplained. A total of 130,000 or so clones appear in this sample, roughly 94% of them only once. Around 14% of the sample is in the top ten clones. The receptor was derived from a man aged 35 to 55 in good health. Sequenced: blood.

The encoded CDR3 is CASSLKPGLYRTEAFF. Here is the DNA: TGTGCCAGCAGCTTAAAACCGGGACTGTATCGCACTGAAGCTTTCTTT. The rearrangement combines TRBV5-6 with TRBJ1-1; TRBD1 is possibly the D segment (5 matching bases). The germline V gene yields SGHDT for CDR1 and YYEEEE for CDR2. Reading from cysteine to phenylalanine, the CDR3 counts 16 amino acids. Only CDR3 DNA remains: 48 bases, in frame from the first base. V drops 2 bases and J drops 4 bases, leaving 18 bases in between.